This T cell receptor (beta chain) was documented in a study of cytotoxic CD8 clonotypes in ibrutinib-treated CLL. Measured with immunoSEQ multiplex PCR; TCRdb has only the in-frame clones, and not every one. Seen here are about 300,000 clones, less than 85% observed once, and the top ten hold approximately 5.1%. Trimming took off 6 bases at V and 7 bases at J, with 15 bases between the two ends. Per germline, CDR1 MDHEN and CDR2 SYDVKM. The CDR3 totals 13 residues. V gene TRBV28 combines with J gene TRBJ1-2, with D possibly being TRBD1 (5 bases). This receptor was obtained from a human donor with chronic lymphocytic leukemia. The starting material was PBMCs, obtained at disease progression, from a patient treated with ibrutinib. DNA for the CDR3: TGTGCCAGCAGGTCGGCGGGTCAGGGTGGCTACACCTTC. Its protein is CASRSAGQGGYTF.